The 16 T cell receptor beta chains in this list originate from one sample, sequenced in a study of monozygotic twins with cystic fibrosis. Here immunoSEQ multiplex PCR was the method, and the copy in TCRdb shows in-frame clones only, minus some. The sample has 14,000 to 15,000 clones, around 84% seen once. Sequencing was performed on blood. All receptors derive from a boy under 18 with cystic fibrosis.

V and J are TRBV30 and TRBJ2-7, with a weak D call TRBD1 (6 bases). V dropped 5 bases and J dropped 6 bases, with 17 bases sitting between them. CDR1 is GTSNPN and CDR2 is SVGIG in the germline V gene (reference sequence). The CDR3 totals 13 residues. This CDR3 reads CAWGGNPGAEQYF. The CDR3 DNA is TGTGCCTGGGGGGGAAACCCAGGGGCCGAGCAGTACTTC.

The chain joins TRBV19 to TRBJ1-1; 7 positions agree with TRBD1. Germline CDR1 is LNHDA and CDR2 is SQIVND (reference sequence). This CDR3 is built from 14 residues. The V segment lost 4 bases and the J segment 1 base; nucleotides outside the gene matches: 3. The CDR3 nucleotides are TGTGCCAGTAGTAGGACAGGTCGGAACACTGAAGCTTTCTTT. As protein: CASSRTGRNTEAFF. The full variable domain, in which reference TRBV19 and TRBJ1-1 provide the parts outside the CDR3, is DGGITQSPKYLFRKEGQNVTLSCEQNLNHDAMYWYRQDPGQGLRLIYYSQIVNDFQKGDIAEGYSVSREKKESFPLTVTSAQKNPTAFYLCASSRTGRNTEAFFGQGTRLTVV.

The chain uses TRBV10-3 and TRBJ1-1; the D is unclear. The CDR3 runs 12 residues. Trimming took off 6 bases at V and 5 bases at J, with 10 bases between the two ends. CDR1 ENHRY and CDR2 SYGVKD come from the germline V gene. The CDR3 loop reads CAISRVRTEAFF. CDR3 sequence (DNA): TGTGCCATCAGCCGTGTGAGAACTGAAGCTTTCTTT.

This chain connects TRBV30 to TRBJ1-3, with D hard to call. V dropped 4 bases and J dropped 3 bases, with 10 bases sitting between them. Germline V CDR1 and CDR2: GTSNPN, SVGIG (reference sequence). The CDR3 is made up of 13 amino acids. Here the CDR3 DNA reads TGTGCCTGGACGCCCGGCGGTGGAAACACCATATATTTT. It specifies CAWTPGGGNTIYF.

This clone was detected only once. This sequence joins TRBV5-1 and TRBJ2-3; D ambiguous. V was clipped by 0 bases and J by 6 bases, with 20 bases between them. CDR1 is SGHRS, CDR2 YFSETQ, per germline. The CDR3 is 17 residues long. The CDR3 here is CASSLAGPTSGMDTQYF. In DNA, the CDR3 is TGCGCCAGCAGCTTGGCCGGGCCTACAAGTGGCATGGATACGCAGTATTTT.

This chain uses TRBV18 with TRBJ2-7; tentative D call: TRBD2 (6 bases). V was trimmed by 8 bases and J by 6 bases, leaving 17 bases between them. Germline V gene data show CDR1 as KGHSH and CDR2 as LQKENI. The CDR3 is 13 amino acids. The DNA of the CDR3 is TGTGCCAGCACTCCGGGACTCGCTGGCGAGCAGTACTTC. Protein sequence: CASTPGLAGEQYF. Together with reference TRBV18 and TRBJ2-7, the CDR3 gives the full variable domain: NAGVMQNPRHLVRRRGQEARLRCSPMKGHSHVYWYRQLPEEGLKFMVYLQKENIIDESGMPKERFSAEFPKEGPSILRIQQVVRGDSAAYFCASTPGLAGEQYFGPGTRLTVT.

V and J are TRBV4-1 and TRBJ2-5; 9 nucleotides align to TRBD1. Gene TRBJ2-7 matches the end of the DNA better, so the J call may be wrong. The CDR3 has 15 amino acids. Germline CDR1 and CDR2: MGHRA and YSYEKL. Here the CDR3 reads CASSQGQGPIYEQYF. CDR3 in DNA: TGCGCCAGCAGCCAGGGACAGGGACCCATCTACGAGCAGTACTTC.

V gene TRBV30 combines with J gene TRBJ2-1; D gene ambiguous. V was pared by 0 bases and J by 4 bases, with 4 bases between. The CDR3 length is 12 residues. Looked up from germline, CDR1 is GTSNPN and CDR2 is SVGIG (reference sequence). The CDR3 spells CAWSVNYNEQFF. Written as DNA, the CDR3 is TGTGCCTGGAGTGTCAATTACAATGAGCAGTTCTTC.

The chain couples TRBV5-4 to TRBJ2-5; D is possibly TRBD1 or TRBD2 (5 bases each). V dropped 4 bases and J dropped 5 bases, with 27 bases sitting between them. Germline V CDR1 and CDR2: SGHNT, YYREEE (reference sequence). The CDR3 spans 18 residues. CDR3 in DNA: TGTGCCAGCAGCATGGGACCCAGGGATCAGTTCGTCTTGGAGACCCAGTACTTC. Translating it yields CASSMGPRDQFVLETQYF. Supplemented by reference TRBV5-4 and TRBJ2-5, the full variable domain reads ETGVTQSPTHLIKTRGQQVTLRCSSQSGHNTVSWYQQALGQGPQFIFQYYREEENGRGNFPPRFSGLQFPNYSSELNVNALELDDSALYLCASSMGPRDQFVLETQYFGPGTRLLVL.

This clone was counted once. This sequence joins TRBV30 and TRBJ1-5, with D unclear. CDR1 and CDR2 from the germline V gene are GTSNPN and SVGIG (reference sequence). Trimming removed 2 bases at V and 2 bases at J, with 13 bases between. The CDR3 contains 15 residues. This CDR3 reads CAWSPGGPGNQPQHF. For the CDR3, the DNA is TGTGCCTGGAGTCCCGGAGGACCCGGCAATCAGCCCCAGCATTTT.

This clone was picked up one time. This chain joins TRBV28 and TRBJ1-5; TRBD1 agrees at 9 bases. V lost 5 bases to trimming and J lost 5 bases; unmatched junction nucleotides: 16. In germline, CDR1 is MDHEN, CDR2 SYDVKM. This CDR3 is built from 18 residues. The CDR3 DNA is TGTGCCAGCAGTCGTGGGGACAGGGTCTTTTTTACGGATCAGCCCCAGCATTTT. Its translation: CASSRGDRVFFTDQPQHF.

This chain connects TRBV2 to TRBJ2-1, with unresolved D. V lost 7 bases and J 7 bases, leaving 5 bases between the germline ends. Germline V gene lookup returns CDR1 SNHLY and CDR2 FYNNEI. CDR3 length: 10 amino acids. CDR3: CASMLNEQFF. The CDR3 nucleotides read TGTGCCAGCATGTTGAATGAGCAGTTCTTC.

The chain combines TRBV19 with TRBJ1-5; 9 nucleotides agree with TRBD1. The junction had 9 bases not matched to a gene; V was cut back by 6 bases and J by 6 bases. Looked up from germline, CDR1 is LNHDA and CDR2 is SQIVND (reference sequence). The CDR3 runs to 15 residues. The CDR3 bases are TGTGCCAGTAGAGACTGGACAGGGGATTCTCAGCCCCAGCATTTT. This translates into CASRDWTGDSQPQHF.

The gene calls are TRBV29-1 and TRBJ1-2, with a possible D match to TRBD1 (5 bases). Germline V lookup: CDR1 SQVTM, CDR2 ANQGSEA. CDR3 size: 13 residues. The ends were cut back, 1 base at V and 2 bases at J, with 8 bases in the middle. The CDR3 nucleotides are TGCAGCGTTGAAGTGGGACGGAACTATGGCTACACCTTC. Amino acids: CSVEVGRNYGYTF.

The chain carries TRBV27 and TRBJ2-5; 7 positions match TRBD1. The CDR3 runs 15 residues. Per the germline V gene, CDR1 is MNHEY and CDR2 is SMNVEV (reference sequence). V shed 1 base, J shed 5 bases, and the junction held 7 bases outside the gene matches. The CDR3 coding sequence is TGTGCCAGCAGTTTATACCCAGGGGGTTGGGAGACCCAGTACTTC. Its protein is CASSLYPGGWETQYF.

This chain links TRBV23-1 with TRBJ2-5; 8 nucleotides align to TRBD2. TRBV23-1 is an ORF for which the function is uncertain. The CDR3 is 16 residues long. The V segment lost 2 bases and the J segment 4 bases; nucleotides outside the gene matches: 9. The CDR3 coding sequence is TGCGCCAGCAGTCAAGATAGCGGGACTAGTAGAGAGACCCAGTACTTC. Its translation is CASSQDSGTSRETQYF.